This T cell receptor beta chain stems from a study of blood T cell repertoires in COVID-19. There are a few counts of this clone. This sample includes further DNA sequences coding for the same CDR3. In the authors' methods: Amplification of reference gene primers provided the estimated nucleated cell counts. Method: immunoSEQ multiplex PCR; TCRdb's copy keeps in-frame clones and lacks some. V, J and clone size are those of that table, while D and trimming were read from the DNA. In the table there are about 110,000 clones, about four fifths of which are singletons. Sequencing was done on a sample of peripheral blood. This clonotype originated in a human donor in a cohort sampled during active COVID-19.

The CDR3 spells CASSPGGTGSYEQYF. As DNA, the CDR3 is TGCGCCAGCAGCCCGGGAGGGACAGGGTCCTACGAGCAGTACTTC. The rearrangement joins TRBV5-1 to TRBJ2-7, with a weak D call TRBD1 (9 bases). Trimming took 4 bases from V and 1 from J, leaving 15 bases between them. The length of the CDR3 is 15 residues. Germline V gene lookup returns CDR1 SGHRS and CDR2 YFSETQ.